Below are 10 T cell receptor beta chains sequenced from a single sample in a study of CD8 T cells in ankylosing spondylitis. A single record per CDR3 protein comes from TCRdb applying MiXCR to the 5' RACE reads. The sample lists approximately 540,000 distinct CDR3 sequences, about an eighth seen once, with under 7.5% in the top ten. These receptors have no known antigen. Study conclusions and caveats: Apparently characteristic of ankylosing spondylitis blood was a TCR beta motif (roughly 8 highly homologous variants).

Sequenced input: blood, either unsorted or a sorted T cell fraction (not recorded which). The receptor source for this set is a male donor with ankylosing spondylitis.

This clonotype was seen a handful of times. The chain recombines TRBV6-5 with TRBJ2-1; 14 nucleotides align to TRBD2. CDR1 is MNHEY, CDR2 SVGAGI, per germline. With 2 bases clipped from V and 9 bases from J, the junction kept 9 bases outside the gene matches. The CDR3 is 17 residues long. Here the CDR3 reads CASSYLPGTSGSSEQFF. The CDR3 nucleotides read TGTGCCAGCAGTTACCTACCCGGGACTAGCGGGAGCAGTGAGCAGTTCTTC.

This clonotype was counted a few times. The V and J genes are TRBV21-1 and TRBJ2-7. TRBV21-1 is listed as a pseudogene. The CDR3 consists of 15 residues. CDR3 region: CASSKKVHCSYEQYF. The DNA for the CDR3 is TGTGCCAGCAGCAAAAAAGTTCACTGCTCCTACGAGCAGTACTTC.

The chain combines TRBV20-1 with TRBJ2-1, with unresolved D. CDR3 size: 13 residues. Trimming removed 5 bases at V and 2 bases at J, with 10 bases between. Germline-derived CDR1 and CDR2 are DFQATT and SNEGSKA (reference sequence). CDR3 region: CSAPRRPYNEQFF. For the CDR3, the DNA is TGCAGTGCTCCCAGGCGGCCCTACAATGAGCAGTTCTTC.

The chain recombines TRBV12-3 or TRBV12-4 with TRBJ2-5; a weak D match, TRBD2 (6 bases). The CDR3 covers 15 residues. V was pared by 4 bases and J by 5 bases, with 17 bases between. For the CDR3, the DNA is TGTGCCAGCAGTTGGGCCGGGGGAGACGGGGAGACCCAGTACTTC. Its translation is CASSWAGGDGETQYF.

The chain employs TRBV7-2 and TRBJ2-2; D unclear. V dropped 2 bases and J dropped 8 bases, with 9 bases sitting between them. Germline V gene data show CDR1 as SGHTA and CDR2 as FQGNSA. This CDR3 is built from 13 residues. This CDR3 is CASSLYTAGELFF. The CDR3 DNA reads TGTGCCAGCAGCTTATACACAGCAGGGGAGCTGTTTTTT.

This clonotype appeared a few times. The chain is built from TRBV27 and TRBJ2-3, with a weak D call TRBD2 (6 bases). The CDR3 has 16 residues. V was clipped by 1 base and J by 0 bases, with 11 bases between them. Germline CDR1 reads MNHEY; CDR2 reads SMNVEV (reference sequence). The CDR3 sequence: CASSLYLAVSTDTQYF. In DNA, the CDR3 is TGTGCCAGCAGTTTATATTTAGCGGTTAGCACAGATACGCAGTATTTT.

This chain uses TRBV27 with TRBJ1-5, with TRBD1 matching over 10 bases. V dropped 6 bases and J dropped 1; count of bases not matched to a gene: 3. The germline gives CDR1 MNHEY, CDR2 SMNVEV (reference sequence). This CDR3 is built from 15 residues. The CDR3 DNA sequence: TGTGCCAGCAGCGACAGGGGGCAAAGCAATCAGCCCCAGCATTTT. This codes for CASSDRGQSNQPQHF.

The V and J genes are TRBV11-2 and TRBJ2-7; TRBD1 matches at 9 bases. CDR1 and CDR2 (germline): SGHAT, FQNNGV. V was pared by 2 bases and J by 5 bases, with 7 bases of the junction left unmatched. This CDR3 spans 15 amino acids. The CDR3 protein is CASSLFADRGHEQYV. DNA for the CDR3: TGTGCCAGCAGCTTATTTGCGGACAGGGGCCACGAGCAGTACGTC.

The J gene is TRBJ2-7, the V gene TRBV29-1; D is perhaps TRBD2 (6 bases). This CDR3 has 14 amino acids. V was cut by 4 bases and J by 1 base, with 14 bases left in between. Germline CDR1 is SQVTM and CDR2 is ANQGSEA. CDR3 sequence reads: CSVGGSGSSYEQYF. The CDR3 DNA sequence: TGCAGCGTTGGGGGTAGCGGTTCATCCTACGAGCAGTACTTC.

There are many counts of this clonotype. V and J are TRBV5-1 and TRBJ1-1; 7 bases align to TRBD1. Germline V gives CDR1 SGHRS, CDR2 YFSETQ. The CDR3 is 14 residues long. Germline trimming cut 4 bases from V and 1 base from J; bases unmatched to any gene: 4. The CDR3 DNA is TGCGCCAGCAGCCCCGGGACAGAGAACACTGAAGCTTTCTTT. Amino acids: CASSPGTENTEAFF.